The next 25 T cell receptor beta chains were all read from a single sample in a study of blood T cell repertoires in COVID-19. Profiling relied on immunoSEQ multiplex PCR, and the TCRdb table lists in-frame clones only, not all of them. The sample lists 53,000 or so clones; 85% to 95% were seen once. The sequencing sample was made of peripheral blood. The receptors derive from a human donor in a cohort sampled during active COVID-19.

The chain employs TRBV5-3 and TRBJ2-5, with D possibly matching TRBD1 (5 bases). TRBV5-3 is labeled an ORF, and its function is uncertain. Trimming pared 3 bases from V and 5 bases from J, leaving 20 bases between. This CDR3 comprises 16 residues. The CDR3, as DNA: TGTGCCAGAAGCTGCTGCAGGACACCGGTAGGGGAGACCCAGTACTTC. Protein product: CARSCCRTPVGETQYF.

The gene calls are TRBV2 and TRBJ1-5; TRBD1 agrees at 10 bases. Looked up from germline, CDR1 is SNHLY and CDR2 is FYNNEI. CDR3 length: 17 residues. The trim removed 6 bases at V and 1 base at J, leaving 9 bases unmatched. In DNA form, the CDR3 reads TGTGCCAGCAGCACGGGACAGGGGACCAGAAGCAATCAGCCCCAGCATTTT. Residues: CASSTGQGTRSNQPQHF.

The chain joins TRBV9 to TRBJ1-1; D remains unclear. Trimming removed 4 bases at V and 0 bases at J, with 10 bases between. CDR1 is SGDLS, CDR2 YYNGEE, per germline. The CDR3 has 14 residues. The CDR3 DNA is TGTGCCAGCAGCCCGGCGGGTATGAACACTGAAGCTTTCTTT. Encoded protein: CASSPAGMNTEAFF.

The CDR3 loop is CASRLGDNEQFF. Here the CDR3 DNA reads TGTGCCAGCAGACTAGGAGACAATGAGCAGTTCTTC. This rearrangement joins TRBV5-6 to TRBJ2-1, with a weak D call TRBD2 (5 bases). V was trimmed by 5 bases and J by 5 bases, leaving 8 bases between them. CDR3 size: 12 residues. The V gene's germline CDR1 is SGHDT and CDR2 YYEEEE. Variable domain in full (rest from reference TRBV5-6 and TRBJ2-1): DAGVTQSPTHLIKTRGQQVTLRCSPKSGHDTVSWYQQALGQGPQFIFQYYEEEERQRGNFPDRFSGHQFPNYSSELNVNALLLGDSALYLCASRLGDNEQFFGPGTRLTVL.

The chain has TRBV9 and TRBJ2-1; a weak D match, TRBD2 (5 bases). Germline CDR1 is SGDLS and CDR2 is YYNGEE. This CDR3 contains 12 residues. The V end lost 1 base, the J end lost 12 bases, and 11 bases lay between the germline ends. As DNA, the CDR3 is TGTGCCAGCAGCGTACCTCGCCGGGGGCAGTTCTTC. Translation: CASSVPRRGQFF.

The chain joins TRBV24-1 to TRBJ1-1; D uncertain. The CDR3 extends over 14 amino acids. Between the trimmed V and J ends, which lost 4 bases and 1 base, there was a span of 9 bases. Germline-derived CDR1 and CDR2 are KGHDR and SFDVKD. The DNA for the CDR3 is TGTGCCACCAGTGACGCGGATACGAACACTGAAGCTTTCTTT. Translating gives CATSDADTNTEAFF.

The rearrangement uses TRBV7-2 and TRBJ2-5, with 8 bases lining up with TRBD2. Looked up from germline, CDR1 is SGHTA and CDR2 is FQGNSA. The CDR3 extends over 15 amino acids. The trim removed 5 bases at V and 4 bases at J, leaving 9 bases unmatched. In DNA form, the CDR3 reads TGTGCCAGCAGCGCCGGGGGGGCGTTTGGAGAGACCCAGTACTTC. Its translation is CASSAGGAFGETQYF.

The rearrangement uses TRBV6-5 and TRBJ1-5; the D gene is possibly TRBD1 (5 bases). Germline V gives CDR1 MNHEY, CDR2 SVGAGI. The CDR3 runs to 13 residues. V was pared by 11 bases and J by 6 bases, with 17 bases between. The CDR3 coding sequence is TGTGCCGGCCAGGGTTCCCGTTCTCAGCCCCAGCATTTT. It yields the protein CAGQGSRSQPQHF.

This clone was observed a few times. This chain joins TRBV5-6 and TRBJ2-7, with 8 bases matching TRBD2. Germline V gene lookup returns CDR1 SGHDT and CDR2 YYEEEE. V lost 0 bases to trimming and J lost 4 bases; unmatched junction nucleotides: 0. The CDR3 covers 13 residues. This chain's CDR3 is CASSLGGRYEQYV. CDR3 DNA: TGTGCCAGCAGCTTGGGCGGGAGGTACGAGCAGTACGTC.

Here the CDR3 DNA reads TGTGCCACCAGCAGTAAAAGGGTGACTAGCGGGGGTGAGACCCAGTACTTC. Protein: CATSSKRVTSGGETQYF. The rearrangement links TRBV15 to TRBJ2-5, with TRBD2 matching over 12 bases. The junction had 10 bases not matched to a gene; V was cut back by 3 bases and J by 5 bases. The CDR3 is 17 amino acids. Looked up from germline, CDR1 is LNHNV and CDR2 is YYDKDF (reference sequence).

This chain uses TRBV4-3 with TRBJ1-2; TRBD1 aligns across 8 bases. The CDR3 has 15 residues. V lost 4 bases to trimming and J lost 5 bases; unmatched junction nucleotides: 9. From germline, CDR1 is LGHNA and CDR2 YSLEER. The CDR3 DNA is TGCGCCAGCAGCCCCCGGACAGGGATTAAATATGGCTACACCTTC. This gives the protein CASSPRTGIKYGYTF.

This clone was seen once. V gene TRBV11-2 combines with J gene TRBJ2-7; 9 positions match TRBD2. The germline V gene has CDR1 SGHAT and CDR2 FQNNGV. This CDR3 has 13 amino acids. Trimming removed 7 bases from V and 12 bases from J; junction bases left unmatched: 13. This CDR3 reads CASTFSGGQKGYV. The CDR3 region has the DNA TGTGCCAGCACTTTTAGCGGGGGCCAAAAGGGGTACGTC.

This chain uses TRBV12-3 or TRBV12-4 with TRBJ2-5, with 7 bases matching TRBD2. The V gene end was trimmed by 5 bases and the J gene end by 4 bases; junction bases not matched to a gene: 4. CDR3 length: 13 residues. As DNA, the CDR3 is TGTGCCAGCAGTAGCGGGGAAAGAGAGACCCAGTACTTC. Translated, it gives CASSSGERETQYF.

The chain has TRBV30 and TRBJ1-1, with a tentative D call TRBD1 (6 bases). The CDR3 contains 13 residues. Trimming took 2 bases from V and 5 from J, leaving 12 bases between them. Germline CDR1 GTSNPN, CDR2 SVGIG (reference sequence). The CDR3 sequence: CAWSPGGATEAFF. The CDR3 coding sequence is TGTGCCTGGAGTCCGGGGGGGGCAACTGAAGCTTTCTTT.

The chain links TRBV4-3 to TRBJ1-2; D unresolved. CDR1 and CDR2 (germline): LGHNA, YSLEER. This CDR3 contains 15 residues. V was trimmed by 4 bases and J by 2 bases, leaving 14 bases between them. CDR3 region: CASSPAYGGNYGYTF. The CDR3 DNA is TGCGCCAGCAGCCCCGCGTACGGCGGAAACTATGGCTACACCTTC.

The J gene is TRBJ2-7, the V gene TRBV15; D might be TRBD2 (6 bases). Germline V gives CDR1 LNHNV, CDR2 YYDKDF (reference sequence). V lost 0 bases to trimming and J lost 2 bases, with 20 bases between them. The CDR3 covers 18 residues. The CDR3 loop is CATSRDLSRDGSPYEQYF. CDR3 nucleotide sequence: TGTGCCACCAGCAGAGATCTCAGTCGGGACGGGAGTCCCTACGAGCAGTACTTC.

The rearrangement uses TRBV9 and TRBJ2-7, with 8 nucleotides matching TRBD2. Germline-derived CDR1 and CDR2 are SGDLS and YYNGEE. The V and J ends lost 4 bases and 4 bases, in that order; junction bases with no gene match: 10. The CDR3 extends over 15 amino acids. The CDR3 nucleotides are TGTGCCAGCAGCATTACGGCGGGAGGATTTTACGAGCAGTACTTC. It specifies CASSITAGGFYEQYF.

The rearrangement links TRBV2 to TRBJ1-4, with D unresolved. The CDR3 totals 15 residues. Germline V gives CDR1 SNHLY, CDR2 FYNNEI. Trimming removed 6 bases from V and 0 bases from J, with 11 bases in between. CDR3 coding DNA: TGTGCCAGCAGGCGTGATACTGCAACTAATGAAAAACTGTTTTTT. Translated: CASRRDTATNEKLFF.

The V call is TRBV28, the J call TRBJ1-6, with no clear D. The CDR3 sequence is 14 residues long. Deletions cut 3 bases from V and 9 bases from J, with 12 bases between. Looked up from germline, CDR1 is MDHEN and CDR2 is SYDVKM. CDR3 in amino acids: CASSFSDRGSPLHF. CDR3 bases: TGTGCCAGCAGTTTTTCCGACCGGGGTTCACCCCTCCACTTT.

This rearrangement joins TRBV10-3 to TRBJ2-3; 7 nucleotides agree with TRBD1. The J segment lost 9 bases and the V segment lost 0 bases, leaving 9 bases of the junction unmatched. From germline, CDR1 is ENHRY and CDR2 SYGVKD. This CDR3 region has 15 residues. DNA of the CDR3: TGTGCCATCAGTGAGTCCTTGGACAGGTCGGGGACGCAGTATTTT. Encoded protein: CAISESLDRSGTQYF.

The rearrangement links TRBV6-6 to TRBJ1-3; 8 positions agree with TRBD1. This CDR3 spans 15 amino acids. The J segment lost 7 bases and the V segment lost 0 bases, leaving 5 bases of the junction unmatched. Germline CDR1 and CDR2: MNHNY and SVGAGI (reference sequence). CDR3 in DNA: TGTGCCAGCAGTTACTCAGGGCAGGGGGCGAACACCATATATTTT. This translates into CASSYSGQGANTIYF.

The chain is built from TRBV28 and TRBJ1-5; tentative D call: TRBD1 (5 bases). The CDR3 runs to 12 residues. The germline V gene has CDR1 MDHEN and CDR2 SYDVKM. V dropped 8 bases and J dropped 2 bases, with 7 bases sitting between them. The CDR3 coding sequence is TGTGCCAGCCTACAGGGCAATCAGCCCCAGCATTTT. Amino acids: CASLQGNQPQHF.

This clone has only a few counts. The chain links TRBV6-2 or TRBV6-3 to TRBJ1-5; 9 nucleotides align to TRBD1. V dropped 4 bases and J dropped 4; count of bases not matched to a gene: 5. Germline CDR1 MNHEY, CDR2 SVGEGT. This CDR3 has 15 amino acids. The CDR3 reads CASSFRDRVNQPQHF. The CDR3 DNA follows: TGTGCCAGCAGTTTCCGGGACAGGGTAAATCAGCCCCAGCATTTT.

This chain uses TRBV7-2 with TRBJ2-2; TRBD1 matches at 7 bases. Germline-derived CDR1 and CDR2 are SGHTA and FQGNSA. The V and J ends lost 5 bases and 6 bases, in that order; junction bases with no gene match: 6. This CDR3 contains 14 residues. CDR3 loop: CASSTWTGPGELFF. CDR3 DNA sequence: TGTGCCAGCAGCACATGGACAGGTCCCGGGGAGCTGTTTTTT.

The chain links TRBV5-1 to TRBJ1-4, with unresolved D. V lost 0 bases and J lost 4, with 16 bases in between. The germline V gene encodes CDR1 SGHRS and CDR2 YFSETQ. The CDR3 runs 17 residues. In nucleotides, the CDR3 is TGCGCCAGCAGCTTGGCCTTTGATAGCAACTTTAATGAAAAACTGTTTTTT. This gives the protein CASSLAFDSNFNEKLFF.